A selection of T cell receptor beta chains follows, all from one sample in a study of shared clonotypes between healthy human individuals. Clones were sequenced by immunoSEQ multiplex PCR, and TCRdb holds only the in-frame ones, with some missing. Of some 240,000 clones listed, 50% to 75% were seen once; the top ten hold 11%. Sequencing was done on a sample of memory CD4+ T cells sorted from blood. These receptors came from a man aged 25 to 40 in good health. CDR3s include the opening cysteine and the closing phenylalanine or tryptophan. Fields, in order: J gene, V gene, CDR3 length, D gene, clone size, CDR3 DNA, CDR3 protein. D genes are given only for firm matches. Size values are once, few and many counts, or a class for expanded clones, and some rows have none.

>TRBJ2-5|TRBV5-5|14|.|once
TGTGCCAGCAGCTTGGTGGGGAGAAAAGAGACCCAGTACTTC
CASSLVGRKETQYF
>TRBJ2-2|TRBV7-8|15|.|.
TGTGCCAGCAGCTTAGCGCCAGGGCCCACCGGGGAGCTGTTTTTT
CASSLAPGPTGELFF
>TRBJ2-7|TRBV5-1|15|TRBD2|.
TGCGCCAGCAGTGGACTAGCGGGAGGATCCTACGAGCAGTACTTC
CASSGLAGGSYEQYF
>TRBJ2-3|TRBV5-4|13|TRBD2|.
TGTGCCAGCAGCTTGGGGACTAGCGATACGCAGTATTTT
CASSLGTSDTQYF
>TRBJ2-5|TRBV7-7|13|.|few
TGTGCTAGCAGCCCCTACCTCCGCGAGACCCAGTACTTC
CASSPYLRETQYF
>TRBJ1-5|TRBV18|17|.|.
TGTGCCAGCTCACCACTTCATCCGGGGGGTTTTGGTCAGCCCCAGCATTTT
CASSPLHPGGFGQPQHF
>TRBJ2-3|TRBV29-1|13|.|.
TGCAGCGTTGTTAGCGACAGAGCCGATACGCAGTATTTT
CSVVSDRADTQYF
>TRBJ1-1|TRBV11-2|16|TRBD1|.
TGTGCCAGCAGCAAGGGACAGGGGGTGATGAACACTGAAGCTTTCTTT
CASSKGQGVMNTEAFF
>TRBJ2-7|TRBV27|13|.|.
TGTGCCAGCAGCCACCCCCAAGGGGGGGAGCAGTACTTC
CASSHPQGGEQYF
>TRBJ1-1|TRBV4-2|13|.|.
TGTGCCAGCAGCCAGCGGATGAACACTGAAGCTTTCTTT
CASSQRMNTEAFF
>TRBJ2-7|TRBV6-1|13|TRBD1|.
TGTGCCGGATCAGGGGGCGGTGGCTACGAGCAGTACTTC
CAGSGGGGYEQYF
>TRBJ1-2|TRBV6-6|14|.|.
TGTGCCAGCAGTTATGGGGGTCCCTTTACAGGCTACACCTTC
CASSYGGPFTGYTF
>TRBJ2-3|TRBV7-9|17|TRBD2|few
TGTGCCAGCAGCGGGGGGTCGGGACTAGCGGACACAGATACGCAGTATTTT
CASSGGSGLADTDTQYF
>TRBJ1-4|TRBV30|15|.|.
TGTGCCTGGAGCCCCGGTTGGGTGGCTAATGAAAAACTGTTTTTT
CAWSPGWVANEKLFF
>TRBJ2-3|TRBV7-8|17|TRBD2|.
TGTGCCAGCAGCTTATTTGGACTAGCGGAGGGGACAGATACGCAGTATTTT
CASSLFGLAEGTDTQYF
>TRBJ1-5|TRBV30|15|TRBD1|.
TGTGCCTGGAGTGAACAGGGACAGGTGAGACAGCCCCAGCATTTT
CAWSEQGQVRQPQHF
>TRBJ1-5|TRBV2|14|.|.
TGTGCCAGCAAACAGGAAAGTAGGGATCAGCCCCAGCATTTT
CASKQESRDQPQHF
>TRBJ1-5|TRBV6-6|13|.|.
TGTGCCAGCAGTCTAAGGGTAGGTCAGCCCCAGCATTTT
CASSLRVGQPQHF
>TRBJ2-6|TRBV28|19|.|.
TGTGCCAGCAGTCCTATTGCGCTCAGGGGAACCTCTGGGGCCAACGTCCTGACTTTC
CASSPIALRGTSGANVLTF
>TRBJ2-1|TRBV5-6|15|.|.
TGTGCCAGCAGCTTCGGGGCGGACTCCTACAATGAGCAGTTCTTC
CASSFGADSYNEQFF
>TRBJ2-2|TRBV7-2|16|.|.
TGTGCCAGCAGCTTGGGCCGCAGGCGAAACACCGGGGAGCTGTTTTTT
CASSLGRRRNTGELFF
>TRBJ2-7|TRBV6-1|13|.|.
TGTGCCAGCAGTGAACGGATAGGAGGGGAGCAGTACTTC
CASSERIGGEQYF
>TRBJ2-3|TRBV7-2|13|.|once
TGTGCCAGCAGCCGACTCGGAGGCGGAAGATCGTATTTT
CASSRLGGGRSYF
>TRBJ2-3|TRBV9|17|TRBD2|.
TGTGCCAGCAGCGTTAATTCGGTAGCGGGACTAGGAGATACGCAGTATTTT
CASSVNSVAGLGDTQYF
>TRBJ2-1|TRBV5-8|17|TRBD2|.
TGTGCCAGCAGCTCCTCTCCATCCAGCGGGAGCCACAATGAGCAGTTCTTC
CASSSSPSSGSHNEQFF
>TRBJ2-7|TRBV6-4|13|.|.
TGTGCCAGGCGGGACAGCGAAATCTACGAGCAGTACTTC
CARRDSEIYEQYF
>TRBJ1-3|TRBV2|13|.|few
TGTGCCACCGTGACCAATCTGGGAAACACCATATATTTT
CATVTNLGNTIYF
>TRBJ2-3|TRBV19|21|.|.
TGTGCCAGTAGTATCAGGAGGAGGGTGGCGGCCAGCAAGGGAGTCACAGATACGCAGTATTTT
CASSIRRRVAASKGVTDTQYF
>TRBJ2-7|TRBV19|14|.|.
TGTGCCAGTAGTATTACCGAAACGCCTTACGAGCAGTACTTC
CASSITETPYEQYF
>TRBJ2-7|TRBV11-2|14|TRBD2|.
TGTGCCAGCAGCTCCCTAGCGGGAGTTCCCGAGCAGTACTTC
CASSSLAGVPEQYF
>TRBJ2-1|TRBV5-4|16|TRBD2|.
TGTGCCAGCAGCTTGGCGGGACTAGCGGGATACAATGAGCAGTTCTTC
CASSLAGLAGYNEQFF
>TRBJ1-5|TRBV19|14|.|.
TGTGCCAGTAGTAATTCGGGGTTAGCTCAGCCCCAGCATTTT
CASSNSGLAQPQHF